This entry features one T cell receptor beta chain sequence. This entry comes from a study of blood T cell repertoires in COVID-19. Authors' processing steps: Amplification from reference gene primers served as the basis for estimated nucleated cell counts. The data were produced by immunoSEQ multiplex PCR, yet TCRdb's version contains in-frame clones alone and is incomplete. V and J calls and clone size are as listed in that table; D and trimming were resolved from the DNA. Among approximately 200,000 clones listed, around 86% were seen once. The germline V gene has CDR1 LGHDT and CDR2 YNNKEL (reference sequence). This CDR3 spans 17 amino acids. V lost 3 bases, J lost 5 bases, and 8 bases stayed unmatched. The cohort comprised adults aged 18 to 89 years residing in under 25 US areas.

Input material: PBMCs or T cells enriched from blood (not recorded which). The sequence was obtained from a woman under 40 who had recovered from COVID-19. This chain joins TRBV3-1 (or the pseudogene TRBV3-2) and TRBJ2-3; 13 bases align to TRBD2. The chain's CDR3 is CASSHSGTSGTGDTQYF. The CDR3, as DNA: TGTGCCAGCAGCCATTCGGGGACTAGCGGGACGGGAGATACGCAGTATTTT.